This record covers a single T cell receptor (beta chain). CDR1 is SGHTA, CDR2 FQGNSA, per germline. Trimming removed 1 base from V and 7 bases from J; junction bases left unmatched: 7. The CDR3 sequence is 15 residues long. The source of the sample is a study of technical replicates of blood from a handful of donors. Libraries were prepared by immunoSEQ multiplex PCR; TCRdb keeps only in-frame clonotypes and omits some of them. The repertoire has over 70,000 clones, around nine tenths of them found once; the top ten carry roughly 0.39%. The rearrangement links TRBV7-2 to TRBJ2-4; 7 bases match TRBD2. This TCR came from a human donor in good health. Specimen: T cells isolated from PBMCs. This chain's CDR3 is CASSLGAGEGNIQYF. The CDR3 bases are TGTGCCAGCAGCTTAGGGGCCGGGGAGGGGAACATTCAGTACTTC.